This T cell receptor beta chain was retrieved from a study of blood T cell repertoires in COVID-19. Study-wide context: T cells, B-cell-depleted T cells, or PBMCs provided the cDNA or gDNA that served as material.

The study drew participants aged about 18 to 95 years from roughly 25 US areas. Exposed participants came across a COVID-19 case within 2 weeks before study entry. Trimming left V 7 bases short and J 1 base short, with 13 bases between. This CDR3 has 14 amino acids. Germline-derived CDR1 and CDR2 are LNHDA and SQIVND (reference sequence). As originally analysed: Amplification from reference gene primers served as the basis for estimated nucleated cell counts. Sequencing used immunoSEQ multiplex PCR; TCRdb keeps in-frame clones, though not all of them. The D gene and trimming were derived from the DNA, and the V and J assignments and clone size from that table. The table shows fewer than 350,000 clones, with 85% occurring only once.

V gene TRBV19 combines with J gene TRBJ1-1, with D perhaps matching TRBD1 (6 bases). Specimen: PBMCs or T cells enriched from blood (not recorded which). The receptor was isolated from a woman aged 25 to 45 who had been exposed to COVID-19. CDR3 bases: TGTGCCAGTAAGCCGACAGGCCGGAACACTGAAGCTTTCTTT. Protein sequence: CASKPTGRNTEAFF.